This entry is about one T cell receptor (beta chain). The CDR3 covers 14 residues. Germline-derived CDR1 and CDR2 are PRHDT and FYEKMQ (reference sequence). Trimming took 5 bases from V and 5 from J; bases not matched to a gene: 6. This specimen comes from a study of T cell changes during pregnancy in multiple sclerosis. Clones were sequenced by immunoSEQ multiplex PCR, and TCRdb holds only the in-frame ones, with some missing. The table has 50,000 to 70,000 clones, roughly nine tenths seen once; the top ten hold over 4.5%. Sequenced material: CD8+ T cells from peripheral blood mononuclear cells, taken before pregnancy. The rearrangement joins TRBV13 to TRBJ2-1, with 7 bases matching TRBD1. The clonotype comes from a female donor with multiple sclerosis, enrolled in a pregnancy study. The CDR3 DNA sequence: TGTGCCAGCAGCGACCGGGACAGAAACAATGAGCAGTTCTTC. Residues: CASSDRDRNNEQFF.